This TCR beta chain derives from a study of spatial heterogeneity in lung cancer. Time point denoted: blood at routine non-recurrence follow-up after resection. TCRdb re-analysed the 5' RACE reads in MiXCR, keeping a single row per CDR3 protein. The repertoire includes 100,000 to 120,000 distinct CDR3 sequences, 9.5% to 14% of them detected once, and around 24% sits in the top ten. This clonotype was detected many times. Its antigen is undetermined. V gave up 0 bases and J gave up 13 bases; unmatched junction bases: 9. Germline V gene sequence: CDR1 SGDLS, CDR2 YYNGEE. The CDR3 spans 14 residues. Study observations and caveats: Resection saw ubiquitous expanded tumor TCRs appear in blood more than follow-up did.

The TCR comes from a female donor with early-stage non-small cell lung cancer. The sequencing here drew on PBMCs, taken at follow-up. The V call is TRBV9, the J call TRBJ2-1, with 8 bases aligning to TRBD2. The CDR3 loop reads CASSVDPGGRIQFF. CDR3 DNA: TGTGCCAGCAGCGTAGACCCGGGAGGGCGGATTCAGTTCTTC.